This TCR beta chain was captured in a study of T cells in Graves' hyperthyroidism and ophthalmopathy. Study-wide findings and caveats: Most expanded thyroid clonotypes above 0.001 recurred in blood.

This CDR3 is built from 14 residues. The germline V and J ends were trimmed by 0 bases and 0 bases, with 5 bases remaining between them. Germline CDR1 MNHEY, CDR2 SVGAGI. Amplification of TCR beta CDR3 regions used RNA as the template. HTBI primers were used for first-round RT-PCR of the TCR CDR3. One entry per CDR3 protein results from TCRdb running MiXCR on the multiplex PCR reads. The sample yields almost 50,000 distinct CDR3 sequences, around 55% seen once. This clonotype was seen many times. Its antigen remains unidentified. This chain joins TRBV6-5 and TRBJ1-1; D gene ambiguous. The sequencing sample was made of peripheral blood or thyroid tissue (not recorded which). The receptor's source is a man aged 18 to 35 with Graves' hyperthyroidism. This CDR3 is CASSYSRLNTEAFF. As DNA, the CDR3 is TGTGCCAGCAGTTACTCAAGGTTGAACACTGAAGCTTTCTTT.